The T cell receptor beta chain described here comes from a study of blood T cell repertoires in COVID-19. V lost 5 bases and J 7 bases, leaving 11 bases between the germline ends. Germline values: CDR1 MNHEY, CDR2 SVGAGI. The CDR3 sequence is 12 residues long. In the original processing: By means of reference gene primer amplification, nucleated cell counts were estimated. Assay used: immunoSEQ multiplex PCR; TCRdb lists only in-frame clones, some missing. That table is the source of V, J and clone size, and D and trimming were worked out from the DNA. This table holds approximately 130,000 clones, about four fifths found once.

The rearrangement joins TRBV6-5 to TRBJ1-1; TRBD1 is a possible D gene (6 bases). This TCR came from a man at least 80 years old with acute or convalescent COVID-19. The sample comprised peripheral blood. In DNA form, the CDR3 reads TGTGCCAGCAGTCAACAGGGATATGAAGCTTTCTTT. This translates into CASSQQGYEAFF.